A selection of T cell receptor beta chains follows, all from one sample in a study of metastatic and nonmetastatic thyroid tumors. TCRdb re-processed the PCR reads through MiXCR. There are some 28,000 clones in the sample; 20% to 25% occur only once, and 39% lies in the top ten. The sample consisted of blood. These receptors all stem from a female donor with papillary thyroid cancer or a benign thyroid nodule (not recorded which). Some clones in this sample may be carry-over from other donors' samples. CDR3s include the opening cysteine and the closing phenylalanine or tryptophan. D genes are given only for firm matches. Size is omitted from some rows. Given values are once, few, many or a class for expanded clones.

DNA: TGTGCCAGTAGAGGGGAATACACTGAAGCTTTCTTT; CDR3: CASRGEYTEAFF; J: TRBJ1-1; D: NA; V: TRBV19; size: NA
DNA: TGTGCCATCAGTGAGTCGGACAGGGGTTTACAAGAGACCCAGTACTTC; CDR3: CAISESDRGLQETQYF; J: TRBJ2-5; D: TRBD1; V: TRBV10-3; size: many
DNA: TGTGCCTGGAAACGGGACGGGACCTACGAGCAGTACTTC; CDR3: CAWKRDGTYEQYF; J: TRBJ2-7; D: NA; V: TRBV30; size: NA
DNA: TGTGCCAGCAGCACGCAGGGTGTCGCCACAGATACGCAGTATTTT; CDR3: CASSTQGVATDTQYF; J: TRBJ2-3; D: NA; V: TRBV2; size: many
DNA: TGCGCCAGCAGCTGTAGCGGGGGGGGCACAGATACGCAGTATTTT; CDR3: CASSCSGGGTDTQYF; J: TRBJ2-3; D: TRBD2; V: TRBV4-1; size: NA
DNA: TGTGCCAGCTTAACAGGGTCCCGAAATGGTTCACCCCTCCACTTT; CDR3: CASLTGSRNGSPLHF; J: TRBJ1-6; D: NA; V: TRBV2; size: many
DNA: TGTGCCAGTAGCTTAGGGGGACAGGGGGGCAATGAGCAGTTCTTC; CDR3: CASSLGGQGGNEQFF; J: TRBJ2-1; D: TRBD1; V: TRBV7-2; size: many
DNA: TGTGCCAGCAGCTACCGGGACGCCGAAGTGTTACCCCTCCACTTT; CDR3: CASSYRDAEVLPLHF; J: TRBJ1-6; D: NA; V: TRBV5-5; size: many
DNA: TGTGCCACCAGCTCGTGGGACCCGGGGACAGATACGCAGTATTTT; CDR3: CATSSWDPGTDTQYF; J: TRBJ2-3; D: NA; V: TRBV15; size: NA
DNA: TGTGCCAGCAGCCAGCATAAGAGAGTTTCCCCTGGGGCCCAGTACTTC; CDR3: CASSQHKRVSPGAQYF; J: TRBJ2-5; D: NA; V: TRBV4-2; size: few
DNA: TGTGCCAGCAGCTTAGCTGGGGTCACTGAAGCTTTCTTT; CDR3: CASSLAGVTEAFF; J: TRBJ1-1; D: NA; V: TRBV7-9; size: many
DNA: TGTGCCAGCAGCTTAGGCGGGGATTTCCGAGGGAATGAAAAACTGTTTTTT; CDR3: CASSLGGDFRGNEKLFF; J: TRBJ1-4; D: NA; V: TRBV11-3; size: NA
DNA: TGTGCCAGCAGCGGGGGATGGACCCCGAACACCGGGGAGCTGTTTTTT; CDR3: CASSGGWTPNTGELFF; J: TRBJ2-2; D: NA; V: TRBV9; size: many
DNA: TGTGCCAGCGGCTTTGACTGGGGGGGGGGGCGGTTCTTC; CDR3: CASGFDWGGGRFF; J: TRBJ2-1; D: NA; V: TRBV6-1; size: NA
DNA: TGTGCCTGGAGCCAAACCCTTAGCAATCAGCCCCAGCATTTT; CDR3: CAWSQTLSNQPQHF; J: TRBJ1-5; D: NA; V: TRBV30; size: many
DNA: TGTGCCAGCAGTACGGACAGGGGGCTTTATGGCTACACCTTC; CDR3: CASSTDRGLYGYTF; J: TRBJ1-2; D: TRBD1; V: TRBV6-2/TRBV6-3; size: medium-sized
DNA: TGTGCCAGCACCCGGGGGACCAACTATGGCTACACCTTC; CDR3: CASTRGTNYGYTF; J: TRBJ1-2; D: NA; V: TRBV6-1; size: medium-sized
DNA: TGTGCCAGCAGTGTGTTGGAGACTCTCCACTTT; CDR3: CASSVLETLHF; J: TRBJ1-6; D: NA; V: TRBV2; size: many
DNA: TGCGCCAGCAGCTTGGAGGGGGCGGGAGGATTTTTCTTC; CDR3: CASSLEGAGGFFF; J: TRBJ2-1; D: NA; V: TRBV5-1; size: many
DNA: TGTGCCAGCAGCTTGACCTGGGAATCTGGAAACACCATATATTTT; CDR3: CASSLTWESGNTIYF; J: TRBJ1-3; D: NA; V: TRBV7-2; size: many
DNA: TGTGCCAGCTCACCACCGATTTTTTCACAGGAGAGCTCTGGAAACACCATATATTTT; CDR3: CASSPPIFSQESSGNTIYF; J: TRBJ1-3; D: NA; V: TRBV18; size: many
DNA: TGCAGTGCTAGGGGTGTCGGCTCTGGAAACACCATATATTTT; CDR3: CSARGVGSGNTIYF; J: TRBJ1-3; D: NA; V: TRBV20-1; size: NA
DNA: TGTGCCAGCAGCGAGGACAGGGGCCACAATGAGCAGTTCTTC; CDR3: CASSEDRGHNEQFF; J: TRBJ2-1; D: TRBD1; V: TRBV5-6; size: NA
DNA: TGTGCCAGCAGCCCCGGGGCCAATGAGCAGTTCTTC; CDR3: CASSPGANEQFF; J: TRBJ2-1; D: NA; V: TRBV5-4; size: NA
DNA: TGCAGTGCTAGAGAATCGGGCATCTGGTATGGCTACACCTTC; CDR3: CSARESGIWYGYTF; J: TRBJ1-2; D: NA; V: TRBV20-1; size: many
DNA: TGTGCCATCAGTGAGTCCCAAGATGGAAACACCATATATTTT; CDR3: CAISESQDGNTIYF; J: TRBJ1-3; D: NA; V: TRBV10-3; size: NA
DNA: TGTGCCAGCAGCTTAGGCAGCGCCTACGAGCAGTACTTC; CDR3: CASSLGSAYEQYF; J: TRBJ2-7; D: NA; V: TRBV7-8; size: NA
DNA: TGTGCCAGCAGTGAACACCGCGAGGAGGACTATGGCTACACCTTC; CDR3: CASSEHREEDYGYTF; J: TRBJ1-2; D: NA; V: TRBV25-1; size: medium-sized
DNA: TGCAGTGCTAGGGAGGGGGGGATAAGAAACACCATATATTTT; CDR3: CSAREGGIRNTIYF; J: TRBJ1-3; D: NA; V: TRBV20-1; size: NA
DNA: TGTGCCAGCAGCTTGATGGGGGCGTACAATGAGCAGTTCTTC; CDR3: CASSLMGAYNEQFF; J: TRBJ2-1; D: NA; V: TRBV7-9; size: NA
DNA: TGTGCCAGTCGGGCCTCCTATAATTCACCCCTCCACTTT; CDR3: CASRASYNSPLHF; J: TRBJ1-6; D: NA; V: TRBV12-3/TRBV12-4; size: NA
DNA: TGTGCCAGCAGCGAGGGGGGAACTGAAGCTTTCTTT; CDR3: CASSEGGTEAFF; J: TRBJ1-1; D: NA; V: TRBV27; size: few
DNA: TGTGCCAGCTCACTCGGGGAGCTCCGAGAGACCCAGTACTTC; CDR3: CASSLGELRETQYF; J: TRBJ2-5; D: NA; V: TRBV18; size: many
DNA: TGTGCCAGCAGCCAAGAGATTGGTGGGTCGACAGATACGCAGTATTTT; CDR3: CASSQEIGGSTDTQYF; J: TRBJ2-3; D: NA; V: TRBV14; size: many
DNA: TGTGCCAGCAGTTATTACGGGGGCACGGGACAGCCCCAGCATTTT; CDR3: CASSYYGGTGQPQHF; J: TRBJ1-5; D: NA; V: TRBV6-2/TRBV6-3; size: few
DNA: TGCAGTGCTGACGGGACAGGGGTGGATAACGAGCAGTACTTC; CDR3: CSADGTGVDNEQYF; J: TRBJ2-7; D: TRBD1; V: TRBV20-1; size: NA
DNA: TGTGCCAGCAGCCCTTCCGGTATAAGGAATAATTCACCCCTCCACTTT; CDR3: CASSPSGIRNNSPLHF; J: TRBJ1-6; D: NA; V: TRBV11-1; size: NA
DNA: TGCAGTGCCGTCTCAGGGGAAATTGCGTTTGGGGAAAAACTGTTTTTT; CDR3: CSAVSGEIAFGEKLFF; J: TRBJ1-4; D: NA; V: TRBV20-1; size: many
DNA: TGTGCCAGCAGTTTTGGGACAGGGGGCTCCTACGAGCAGTACTTC; CDR3: CASSFGTGGSYEQYF; J: TRBJ2-7; D: TRBD1; V: TRBV12-3/TRBV12-4; size: NA
DNA: TGTGCCAGCAGCTCGACCCCCGGAGGGACCATATATTTT; CDR3: CASSSTPGGTIYF; J: TRBJ1-3; D: NA; V: TRBV11-3; size: few
DNA: TGTGCCAGCAGCTTAAATTCGGGGTTAGATGGGCAGTTCTTC; CDR3: CASSLNSGLDGQFF; J: TRBJ2-1; D: NA; V: TRBV7-9; size: many
DNA: TGCGCCAGCAGCCAGAGACAGGGGAGTGAAAAACTGTTTTTT; CDR3: CASSQRQGSEKLFF; J: TRBJ1-4; D: TRBD1; V: TRBV4-1; size: few
DNA: TGTGCCAGCAGTCCCGGGAGGGCCCGGACAGATACGCAGTATTTT; CDR3: CASSPGRARTDTQYF; J: TRBJ2-3; D: TRBD2; V: TRBV12-3/TRBV12-4; size: many
DNA: TGTGCCAGCAGCCCGGAGGCCAGTGAAGCTTTCTTT; CDR3: CASSPEASEAFF; J: TRBJ1-1; D: NA; V: TRBV11-2; size: medium-sized